Sequencing of this T cell receptor (beta chain) was carried out in a study of blood T cell repertoires in COVID-19. Repertoires were generated with immunoSEQ multiplex PCR, while TCRdb's copy carries only in-frame clones and drops some. Among about 250,000 clones, 75% to 90% were seen once, and the ten largest hold around 2%. V dropped 6 bases and J dropped 0 bases, with 11 bases sitting between them. The CDR3 runs to 14 residues. Germline assignment: CDR1 WSHSY and CDR2 SAAADI. The chain has TRBV10-2 and TRBJ1-1, with D possibly TRBD1 on 6 matching bases. Sequencing was done on a sample of PBMCs or T cells enriched from blood (not recorded which). This sequence originates from a woman aged 18-35 years who had recovered from COVID-19. CDR3 sequence reads: CASREDRLNTEAFF. In nucleotides, the CDR3 is TGCGCCAGCAGAGAGGACAGATTGAACACTGAAGCTTTCTTT.